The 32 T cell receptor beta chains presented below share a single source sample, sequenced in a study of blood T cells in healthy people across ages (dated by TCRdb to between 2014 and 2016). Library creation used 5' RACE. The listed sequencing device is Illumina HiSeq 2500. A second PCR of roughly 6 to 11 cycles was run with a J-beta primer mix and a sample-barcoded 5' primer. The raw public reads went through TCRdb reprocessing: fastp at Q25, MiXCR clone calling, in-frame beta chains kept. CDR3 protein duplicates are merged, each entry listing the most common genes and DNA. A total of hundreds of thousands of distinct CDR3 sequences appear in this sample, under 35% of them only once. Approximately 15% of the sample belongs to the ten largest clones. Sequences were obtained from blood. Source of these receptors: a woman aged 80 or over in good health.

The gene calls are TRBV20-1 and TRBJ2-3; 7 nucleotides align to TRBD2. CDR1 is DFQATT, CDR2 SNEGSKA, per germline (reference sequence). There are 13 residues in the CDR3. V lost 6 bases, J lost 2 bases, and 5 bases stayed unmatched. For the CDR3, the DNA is TGCAGTGCATGGGGGGGTCTCACAGATACGCAGTATTTT. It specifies CSAWGGLTDTQYF.

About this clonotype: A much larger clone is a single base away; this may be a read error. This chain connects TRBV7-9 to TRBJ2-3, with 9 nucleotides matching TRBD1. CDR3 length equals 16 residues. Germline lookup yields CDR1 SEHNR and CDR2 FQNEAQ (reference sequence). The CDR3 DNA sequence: TGTGCCAGCAGCACGGGGGACAGGGATAGCACAGATACGCAGTGTTTT. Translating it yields CASSTGDRDSTDTQCF.

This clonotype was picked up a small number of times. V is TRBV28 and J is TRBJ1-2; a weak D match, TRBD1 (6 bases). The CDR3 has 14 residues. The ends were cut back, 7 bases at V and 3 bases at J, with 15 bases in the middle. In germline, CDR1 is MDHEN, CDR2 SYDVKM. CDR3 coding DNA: TGTGCCAGCATCCCGGGGGGGGCGGACTATGGCTACACCTTC. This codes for CASIPGGADYGYTF.

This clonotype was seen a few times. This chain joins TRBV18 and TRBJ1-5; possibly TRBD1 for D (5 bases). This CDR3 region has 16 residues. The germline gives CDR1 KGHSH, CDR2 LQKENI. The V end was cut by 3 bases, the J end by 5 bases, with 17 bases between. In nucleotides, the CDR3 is TGTGCCAGCTCACCCACGGGGTTAGGGGACGATCAGCCCCAGCATTTT. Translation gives CASSPTGLGDDQPQHF.

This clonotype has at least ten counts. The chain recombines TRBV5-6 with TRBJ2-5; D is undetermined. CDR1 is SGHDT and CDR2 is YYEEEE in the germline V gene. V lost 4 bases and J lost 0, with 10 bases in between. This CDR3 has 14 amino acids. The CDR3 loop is CASSPTRYQETQYF. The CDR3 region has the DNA TGTGCCAGCAGCCCTACACGGTACCAAGAGACCCAGTACTTC.

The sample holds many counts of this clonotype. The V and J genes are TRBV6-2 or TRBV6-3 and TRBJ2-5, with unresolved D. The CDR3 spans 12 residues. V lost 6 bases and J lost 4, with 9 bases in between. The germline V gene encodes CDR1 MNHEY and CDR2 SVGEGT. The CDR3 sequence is CASSWRGETQYF. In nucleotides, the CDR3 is TGTGCCAGCAGCTGGAGAGGAGAGACCCAGTACTTC.

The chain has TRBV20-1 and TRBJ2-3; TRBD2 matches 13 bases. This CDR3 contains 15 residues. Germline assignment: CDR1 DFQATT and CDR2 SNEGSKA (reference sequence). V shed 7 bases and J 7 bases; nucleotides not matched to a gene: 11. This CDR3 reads CSGVLAGGPKNTQYF. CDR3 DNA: TGCAGTGGGGTACTAGCGGGGGGGCCTAAAAATACGCAGTATTTT.

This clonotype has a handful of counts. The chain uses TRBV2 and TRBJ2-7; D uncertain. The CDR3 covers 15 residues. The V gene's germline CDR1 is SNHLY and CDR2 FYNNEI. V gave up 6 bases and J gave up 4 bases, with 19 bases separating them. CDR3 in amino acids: CASSEPRSGGYEQYF. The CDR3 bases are TGTGCCAGCAGCGAACCACGATCGGGTGGGTACGAGCAGTACTTC.

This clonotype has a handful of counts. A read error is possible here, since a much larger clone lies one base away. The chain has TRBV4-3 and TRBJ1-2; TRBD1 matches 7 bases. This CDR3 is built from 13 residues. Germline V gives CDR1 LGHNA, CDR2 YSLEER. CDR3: CASNQGTAYGYTF. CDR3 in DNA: TGCGCCAGCAACCAAGGGACAGCATATGGCTACACCTTC.

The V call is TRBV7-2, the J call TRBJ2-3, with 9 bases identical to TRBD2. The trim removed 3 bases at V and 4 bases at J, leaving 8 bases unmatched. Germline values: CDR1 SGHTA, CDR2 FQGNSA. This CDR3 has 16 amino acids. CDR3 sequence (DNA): TGTGCCAGCAGCTTGAGTGGCGGGGGGGTCTCAGATACGCAGTATTTT. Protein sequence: CASSLSGGGVSDTQYF.

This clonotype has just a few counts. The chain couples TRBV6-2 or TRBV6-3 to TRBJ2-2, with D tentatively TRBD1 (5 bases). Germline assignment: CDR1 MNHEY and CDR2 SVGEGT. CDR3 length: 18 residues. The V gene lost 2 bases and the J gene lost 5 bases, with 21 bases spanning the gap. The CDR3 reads CASSYPSKGRAETGELFF. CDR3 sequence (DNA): TGTGCCAGCAGTTACCCCTCTAAGGGCAGGGCTGAGACCGGGGAGCTGTTTTTT.

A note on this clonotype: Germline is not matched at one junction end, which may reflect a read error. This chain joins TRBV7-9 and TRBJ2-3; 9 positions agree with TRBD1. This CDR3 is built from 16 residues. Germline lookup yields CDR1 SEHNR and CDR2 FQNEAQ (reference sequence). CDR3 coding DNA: TGTGCCAGCAGCCCATTTAGGACAGGGGACACAGATGCGCAGTATTTT. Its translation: CASSPFRTGDTDAQYF.

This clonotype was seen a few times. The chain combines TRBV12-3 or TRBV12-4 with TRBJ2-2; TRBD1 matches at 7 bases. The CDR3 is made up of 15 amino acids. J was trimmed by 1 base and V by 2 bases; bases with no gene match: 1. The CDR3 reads CASSLRGRNTGELFF. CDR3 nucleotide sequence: TGTGCCAGCAGTTTAAGGGGGCGGAACACCGGGGAGCTGTTTTTT.

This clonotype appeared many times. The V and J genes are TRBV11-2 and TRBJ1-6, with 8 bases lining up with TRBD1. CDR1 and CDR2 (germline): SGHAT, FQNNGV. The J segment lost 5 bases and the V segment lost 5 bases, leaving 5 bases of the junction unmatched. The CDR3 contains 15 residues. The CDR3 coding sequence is TGTGCCAGCAGCCCGGGACAGGCCAATAATTCACCCCTCCACTTT. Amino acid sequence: CASSPGQANNSPLHF.

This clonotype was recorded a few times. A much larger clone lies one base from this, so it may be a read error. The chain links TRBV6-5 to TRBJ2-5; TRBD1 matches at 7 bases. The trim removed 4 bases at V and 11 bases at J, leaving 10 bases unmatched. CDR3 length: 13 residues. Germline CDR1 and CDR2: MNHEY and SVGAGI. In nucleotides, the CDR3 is TGTGCCAGCAGTTCGCAAGGGGGCGATGAGCAGTACTTC. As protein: CASSSQGGDEQYF.

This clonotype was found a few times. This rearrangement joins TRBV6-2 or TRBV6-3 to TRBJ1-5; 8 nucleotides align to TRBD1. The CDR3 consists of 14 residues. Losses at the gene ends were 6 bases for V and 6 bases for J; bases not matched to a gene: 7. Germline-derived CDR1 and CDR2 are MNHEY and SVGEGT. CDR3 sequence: CASRDSTGVQPQHF. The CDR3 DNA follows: TGTGCCAGCAGAGACTCGACAGGGGTTCAGCCCCAGCATTTT.

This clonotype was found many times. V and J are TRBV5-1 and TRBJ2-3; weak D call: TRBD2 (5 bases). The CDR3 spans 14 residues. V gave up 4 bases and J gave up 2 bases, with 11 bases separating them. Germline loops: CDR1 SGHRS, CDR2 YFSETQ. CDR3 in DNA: TGCGCCAGCAGCCCCCAGCGGCCCACAGATACGCAGTATTTT. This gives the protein CASSPQRPTDTQYF. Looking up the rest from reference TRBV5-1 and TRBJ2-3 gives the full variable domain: KAGVTQTPRYLIKTRGQQVTLSCSPISGHRSVSWYQQTPGQGLQFLFEYFSETQRNKGNFPGRFSGRQFSNSRSEMNVSTLELGDSALYLCASSPQRPTDTQYFGPGTRLTVL.

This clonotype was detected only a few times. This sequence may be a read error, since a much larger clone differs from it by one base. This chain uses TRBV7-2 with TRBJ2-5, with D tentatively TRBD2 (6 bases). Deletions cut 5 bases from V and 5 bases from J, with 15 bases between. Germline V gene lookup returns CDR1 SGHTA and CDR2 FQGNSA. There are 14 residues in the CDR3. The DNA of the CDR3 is TGTGCCAGCAGCCCGGGCGTGGAGGGGGAGACCCAGTACTTC. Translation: CASSPGVEGETQYF.

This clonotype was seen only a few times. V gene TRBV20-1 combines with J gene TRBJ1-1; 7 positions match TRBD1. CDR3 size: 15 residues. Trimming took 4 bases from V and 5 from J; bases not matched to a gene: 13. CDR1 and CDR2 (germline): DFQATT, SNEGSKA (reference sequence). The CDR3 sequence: CSATIGGAGETEAFF. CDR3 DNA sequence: TGCAGTGCTACGATAGGGGGCGCGGGGGAGACTGAAGCTTTCTTT.

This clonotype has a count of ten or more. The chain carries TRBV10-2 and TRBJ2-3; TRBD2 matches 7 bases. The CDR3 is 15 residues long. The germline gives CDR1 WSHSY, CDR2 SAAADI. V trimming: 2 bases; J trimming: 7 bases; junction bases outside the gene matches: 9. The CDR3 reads CASSEDGRATNTQYF. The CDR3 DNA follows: TGCGCCAGCAGTGAGGATGGGAGGGCGACAAATACGCAGTATTTT.

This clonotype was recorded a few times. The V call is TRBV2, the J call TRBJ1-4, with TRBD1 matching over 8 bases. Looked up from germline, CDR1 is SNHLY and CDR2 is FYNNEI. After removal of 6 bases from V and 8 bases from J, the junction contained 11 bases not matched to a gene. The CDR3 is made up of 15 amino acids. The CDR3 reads CASRNRDRSNEKLFF. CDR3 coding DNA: TGTGCCAGCAGAAACCGGGACAGGAGTAACGAAAAACTGTTTTTT. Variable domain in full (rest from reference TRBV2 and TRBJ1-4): EPEVTQTPSHQVTQMGQEVILRCVPISNHLYFYWYRQILGQKVEFLVSFYNNEISEKSEIFDDQFSVERPDGSNFTLKIRSTKLEDSAMYFCASRNRDRSNEKLFFGSGTQLSVL.

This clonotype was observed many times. The CDR3 sequence is CASSLFTGDYGYTF. The CDR3 nucleotides are TGCGCCAGCAGCCTATTTACAGGGGACTATGGCTACACCTTC. The rearrangement links TRBV5-1 to TRBJ1-2, with TRBD1 matching 7 bases. V lost 4 bases, J lost 3 bases, and 6 bases stayed unmatched. The CDR3 consists of 14 residues. The V gene's germline CDR1 is SGHRS and CDR2 YFSETQ.

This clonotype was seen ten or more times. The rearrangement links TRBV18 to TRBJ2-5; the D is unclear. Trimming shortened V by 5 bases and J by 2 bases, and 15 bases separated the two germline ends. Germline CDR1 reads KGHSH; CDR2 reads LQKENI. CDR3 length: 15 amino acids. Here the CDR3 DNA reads TGTGCCAGCTCATTCCGGGTCGACGGACAAGAGACCCAGTACTTC. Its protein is CASSFRVDGQETQYF.

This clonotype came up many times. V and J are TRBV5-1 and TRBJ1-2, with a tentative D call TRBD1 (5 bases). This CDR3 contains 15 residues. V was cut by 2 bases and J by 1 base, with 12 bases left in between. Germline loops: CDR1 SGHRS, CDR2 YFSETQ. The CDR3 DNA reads TGCGCCAGCAGCTTCCAGGGAAGGGATAACTATGGCTACACCTTC. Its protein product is CASSFQGRDNYGYTF.

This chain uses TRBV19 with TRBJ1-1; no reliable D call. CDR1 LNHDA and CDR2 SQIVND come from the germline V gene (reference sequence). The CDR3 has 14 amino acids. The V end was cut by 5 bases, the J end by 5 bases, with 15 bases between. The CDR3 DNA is TGTGCCAGTAGTCCTCGGACTCAAGGTACTGAAGCTTTCTTT. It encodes CASSPRTQGTEAFF.

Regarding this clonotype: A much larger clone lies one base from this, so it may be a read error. CDR3 sequence (DNA): TGTGCCAGCAGTTTAAGTCGGGTATTAGCCCAAGAGGCCCAGTACTTC. Translated: CASSLSRVLAQEAQYF. The rearrangement joins TRBV12-3 or TRBV12-4 to TRBJ2-5, with unresolved D. The CDR3 totals 16 residues.

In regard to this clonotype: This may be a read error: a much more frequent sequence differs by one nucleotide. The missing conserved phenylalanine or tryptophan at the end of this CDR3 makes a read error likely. The DNA for the CDR3 is TGTGCCAGCAGCTGGGCCGGGCCTCACAGAAGGGGCTCCTACAATGAGCAGTTCTTG. As protein: CASSWAGPHRRGSYNEQFL. This chain connects TRBV6-1 to TRBJ2-1; D perhaps matches TRBD1 (5 bases). Trimming shortened V by 6 bases and J by 0 bases, and 24 bases separated the two germline ends. This CDR3 comprises 19 residues. CDR1 and CDR2 (germline): MNHNS, SASEGT.

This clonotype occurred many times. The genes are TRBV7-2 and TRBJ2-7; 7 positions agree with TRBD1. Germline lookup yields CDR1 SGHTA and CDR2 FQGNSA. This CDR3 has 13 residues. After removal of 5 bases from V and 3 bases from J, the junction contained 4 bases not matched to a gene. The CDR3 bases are TGTGCCAGCAGCCCCGCAGGGGGCTACGAGCAGTACTTC. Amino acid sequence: CASSPAGGYEQYF.

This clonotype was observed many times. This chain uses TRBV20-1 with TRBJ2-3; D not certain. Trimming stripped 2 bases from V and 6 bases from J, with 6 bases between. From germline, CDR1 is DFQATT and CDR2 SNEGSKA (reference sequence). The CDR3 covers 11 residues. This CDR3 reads CSARSADTQYF. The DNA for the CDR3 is TGCAGTGCTAGATCGGCCGATACGCAGTATTTT.

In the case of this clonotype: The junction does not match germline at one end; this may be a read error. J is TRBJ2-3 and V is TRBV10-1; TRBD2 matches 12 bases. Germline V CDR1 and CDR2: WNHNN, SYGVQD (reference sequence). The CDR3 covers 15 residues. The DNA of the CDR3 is TGCACCAGCAGTAGACTAGCGGGGGGCACAGATACGCAGTATTTT. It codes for CTSSRLAGGTDTQYF.

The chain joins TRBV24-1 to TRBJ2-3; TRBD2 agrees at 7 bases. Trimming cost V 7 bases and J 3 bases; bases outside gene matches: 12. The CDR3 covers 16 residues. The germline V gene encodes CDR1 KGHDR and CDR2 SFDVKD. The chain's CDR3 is CATSDLGGFGTDTQYF. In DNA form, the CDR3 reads TGTGCCACCAGCGACCTCGGGGGGTTCGGGACAGATACGCAGTATTTT.

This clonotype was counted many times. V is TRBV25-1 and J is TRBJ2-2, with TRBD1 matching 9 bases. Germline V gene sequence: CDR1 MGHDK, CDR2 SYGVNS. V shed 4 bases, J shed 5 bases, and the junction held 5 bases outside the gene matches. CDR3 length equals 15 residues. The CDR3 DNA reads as TGTGCCAGCAGTGGCCGGGACAGGGATACCGGGGAGCTGTTTTTT. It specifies CASSGRDRDTGELFF.